These 18 T cell receptor beta chains were all obtained from the same sample, sequenced in a study of somatic mutations in cytotoxic T cells in rheumatoid arthritis. TCRdb's copy holds only in-frame clones and misses some; the assay was immunoSEQ multiplex PCR. The table has 15,000 to 20,000 clones, about four fifths seen once; the top ten hold approximately 11%. Sequenced material: CD8+ T cells sorted from blood. Every receptor here comes from a man between 18 and 35 years old with rheumatoid arthritis.

This clone has only one observation. The CDR3 DNA is TGTGCCAGCAGCCGGACTAGCACAGATACGCAGTATTTT. It specifies CASSRTSTDTQYF. The chain combines TRBV6-5 with TRBJ2-3, with a possible D match to TRBD2 (5 bases). Germline CDR1 MNHEY, CDR2 SVGAGI. Trimming pared 6 bases from V and 0 bases from J, leaving 7 bases between. CDR3 length: 13 amino acids.

CDR3 sequence (DNA): TGTGCCAGCAGTGGACAGGGGCCAAACATTCAGTACTTC. Amino acids: CASSGQGPNIQYF. The gene calls are TRBV28 and TRBJ2-4; 9 nucleotides align to TRBD1. The V gene end was trimmed by 5 bases and the J gene end by 6 bases; junction bases not matched to a gene: 2. The CDR3 is made up of 13 amino acids. CDR1 MDHEN and CDR2 SYDVKM come from the germline V gene.

The V and J genes are TRBV2 and TRBJ2-1; tentatively, D is TRBD1 (6 bases). Germline V gene sequence: CDR1 SNHLY, CDR2 FYNNEI. V was pared by 7 bases and J by 8 bases, with 12 bases between. The CDR3 runs 12 residues. The CDR3 coding sequence is TGTGCCAGCAATCACAGGGTGGATGAGCAGTTCTTC. Translation gives CASNHRVDEQFF.

The chain has TRBV7-9 and TRBJ2-7; TRBD2 agrees at 7 bases. This CDR3 contains 17 residues. The V and J ends lost 5 bases and 0 bases, in that order; junction bases with no gene match: 13. Germline V CDR1 and CDR2: SEHNR, FQNEAQ (reference sequence). The CDR3 spells CASSDGLLAYNSYEQYF. Written as DNA, the CDR3 is TGTGCCAGCAGCGACGGTTTACTAGCGTACAACTCCTACGAGCAGTACTTC.

The rearrangement uses TRBV7-9 and TRBJ1-2; TRBD1 aligns across 9 bases. The CDR3 length is 19 residues. CDR1 is SEHNR, CDR2 FQNEAQ, per germline (reference sequence). With 4 bases clipped from V and 8 bases from J, the junction kept 23 bases outside the gene matches. CDR3 amino acids: CASSSTVTTGGERGWGYTF. For the CDR3, the DNA is TGTGCCAGCAGCTCGACGGTGACGACAGGGGGGGAGAGAGGTTGGGGCTACACCTTC.

The V call is TRBV27, the J call TRBJ1-1; TRBD1 might be the D (5 bases). The CDR3 is made up of 16 amino acids. V lost 4 bases and J 0 bases, leaving 15 bases between the germline ends. The germline CDR1 and CDR2 sequences are MNHEY and SMNVEV (reference sequence). The CDR3 is CASSSMQGTMNTEAFF. The CDR3 DNA reads TGTGCCAGCAGTTCGATGCAGGGCACTATGAACACTGAAGCTTTCTTT.

The rearrangement links TRBV5-6 to TRBJ1-3, with TRBD1 matching over 7 bases. The germline V gene has CDR1 SGHDT and CDR2 YYEEEE. The V and J ends lost 4 bases and 3 bases, in that order; junction bases with no gene match: 10. This CDR3 has 16 residues. CDR3 nucleotide sequence: TGTGCCAGCAGCAGAAAAGGGGGCCTCGGTGGAAACACCATATATTTT. This sequence encodes CASSRKGGLGGNTIYF.

The rearrangement joins TRBV4-1 to TRBJ2-1, with 11 bases identical to TRBD2. Trimming removed 2 bases from V and 2 bases from J; junction bases left unmatched: 11. This CDR3 has 19 residues. The germline V gene encodes CDR1 MGHRA and CDR2 YSYEKL. This CDR3 reads CASSQRSSGGTEPYNEQFF. The CDR3 DNA reads TGCGCCAGCAGCCAACGGTCTAGCGGGGGGACTGAGCCCTACAATGAGCAGTTCTTC.

The chain carries TRBV19 and TRBJ2-1; TRBD1 aligns across 12 bases. This CDR3 spans 14 amino acids. CDR1 is LNHDA and CDR2 is SQIVND in the germline V gene (reference sequence). V trimming: 5 bases; J trimming: 9 bases; junction bases outside the gene matches: 5. The CDR3 DNA is TGTGCCAGTAGTCCGGGACAGGGGGCTCGTGAGCAGTTCTTC. Translation gives CASSPGQGAREQFF.

The CDR3 reads CAWSVYSQETQYF. CDR3 sequence (DNA): TGTGCCTGGAGTGTATACAGTCAAGAGACCCAGTACTTC. The V call is TRBV30, the J call TRBJ2-5; D is unclear. Per the germline V gene, CDR1 is GTSNPN and CDR2 is SVGIG (reference sequence). V lost 0 bases to trimming and J lost 2 bases, with 7 bases between them. CDR3 size: 13 residues.

This chain links TRBV6-5 with TRBJ2-2; D unclear. V was clipped by 7 bases and J by 0 bases, with 12 bases between them. Germline V gives CDR1 MNHEY, CDR2 SVGAGI. This CDR3 region has 15 residues. DNA of the CDR3: TGTGCCAGCACCTCCCCCGCGACGAACACCGGGGAGCTGTTTTTT. Translated, it gives CASTSPATNTGELFF.

This chain connects TRBV4-2 to TRBJ2-1, with 8 bases matching TRBD2. After removal of 1 base from V and 6 bases from J, the junction contained 8 bases not matched to a gene. Germline V gene sequence: CDR1 LGHNA, CDR2 YNFKEQ. The CDR3 spans 16 residues. The DNA for the CDR3 is TGTGCCAGCAGCCAAGTGGGGCGGGGGGCCTCCAATGAGCAGTTCTTC. Protein sequence: CASSQVGRGASNEQFF.

The gene calls are TRBV28 and TRBJ2-1, with D unresolved. The CDR3 is 14 amino acids. The ends were cut back, 1 base at V and 4 bases at J, with 8 bases in the middle. Germline-derived CDR1 and CDR2 are MDHEN and SYDVKM. CDR3 sequence reads: CASSLSVRYNEQFF. For the CDR3, the DNA is TGTGCCAGCAGTTTATCGGTGCGGTACAATGAGCAGTTCTTC.

This clone was picked up one time. The rearrangement uses TRBV6-5 and TRBJ2-7, with 8 bases that match TRBD1. The length of the CDR3 is 12 residues. The germline gives CDR1 MNHEY, CDR2 SVGAGI. J gave up 5 bases and V 8 bases, and 5 bases lay outside the gene matches. CDR3 bases: TGTGCCAGCGGGACGACAGGGGACGAGCAGTACTTC. Protein product: CASGTTGDEQYF.

The chain recombines TRBV7-9 with TRBJ2-5; no clear D gene. The germline V gene has CDR1 SEHNR and CDR2 FQNEAQ (reference sequence). V was cut by 2 bases and J by 7 bases, with 5 bases left in between. The CDR3 length is 11 residues. CDR3 protein: CASSLPGTQYF. The CDR3 DNA sequence: TGTGCCAGCAGCTTACCGGGGACCCAGTACTTC.

This clone appeared a few times. The chain joins TRBV2 to TRBJ1-6, with D possibly matching TRBD1 (5 bases). From germline, CDR1 is SNHLY and CDR2 FYNNEI. The CDR3 has 14 amino acids. V was trimmed by 4 bases and J by 7 bases, leaving 11 bases between them. The CDR3 nucleotides read TGTGCCAGCAGTGGTACAGGAGGGAATTCACCCCTCCACTTT. This encodes CASSGTGGNSPLHF. The variable domain in full, with the rest retrieved from reference TRBV2 and TRBJ1-6, is EPEVTQTPSHQVTQMGQEVILRCVPISNHLYFYWYRQILGQKVEFLVSFYNNEISEKSEIFDDQFSVERPDGSNFTLKIRSTKLEDSAMYFCASSGTGGNSPLHFGNGTRLTVT.

CDR3 coding DNA: TGTGCCAGCAGCTTAACCGGGACCCCCAGGGTCTACACCTTC. This codes for CASSLTGTPRVYTF. This chain uses TRBV5-6 with TRBJ1-2, with D possibly being TRBD1 (5 bases). The CDR3 has 14 residues. Per germline, CDR1 SGHDT and CDR2 YYEEEE. The V end was cut by 2 bases, the J end by 10 bases, with 18 bases between.

This sequence joins TRBV28 and TRBJ2-3; 11 bases are a match to TRBD1. The junction had 5 bases not matched to a gene; V was cut back by 6 bases and J by 0 bases. This CDR3 comprises 16 residues. Germline loops: CDR1 MDHEN, CDR2 SYDVKM. The CDR3 spells CASSSGQGASTDTQYF. The CDR3 coding sequence is TGTGCCAGCAGCTCCGGACAGGGGGCGAGCACAGATACGCAGTATTTT.